The source of this T cell receptor (beta chain) is a study of metastatic and nonmetastatic thyroid tumors. Study information: Malignant thyroid and benign thyroid patients provided blood and tumor or nodule tissue whose repertoires were compared.

The CDR3 has 14 residues. The ends lost 0 bases at V and 6 bases at J; junction bases unmatched: 4. Germline V lookup: CDR1 LGHDT, CDR2 YNNKEL (reference sequence). Nobody among the patients had been given any treatment before thyroid surgery. In the authors' methods: The study took CDR3 differences across clinicopathological groups and made a distant-metastasis classifier for papillary thyroid cancer from them. TCRdb recomputed clones from the PCR reads via MiXCR. TCRdb assigned the V and J calls; the authors' analysis was not used. The sample carries 30,000 to 35,000 clones, approximately 34% recorded once.

The specimen sequenced was tumor tissue. This TCR derives from a female donor with papillary thyroid cancer or a benign thyroid nodule (not recorded which). Some clones in this sample may be carry-over from other donors' samples. The V and J genes are TRBV3-1 and TRBJ2-7; TRBD1 agrees at 8 bases. The CDR3 is CASSQEQGAGEQYF. The DNA for the CDR3 is TGTGCCAGCAGCCAAGAGCAGGGGGCCGGCGAGCAGTACTTC.